This is a list of T cell receptor beta chains from one sample in a study of Graves' ophthalmopathy and Graves' hyperthyroidism. Each CDR3 protein gets one entry after TCRdb re-called the multiplex PCR reads with MiXCR. The sample includes 560,000 or so distinct CDR3 sequences, less than 40% of them seen just once. The source material was peripheral blood or thyroid tissue (not recorded which). These receptors came from an adult man with Graves' hyperthyroidism. Each CDR3 is given without its conserved first and last residue. Clone sizes are given selectively: once, few, many, or a class where the clone is expanded.

>.|TRBV7-2|TRBJ1-6
ASSVGGTGDLSNSPLH
>.|TRBV20-1|TRBJ2-3
SARSNTDTQY
>few|TRBV5-1|TRBJ2-7
ASSTGGEYEQY
>many|TRBV9|TRBJ2-7
ASSVEGRSMLEQY
>.|TRBV7-9|TRBJ2-7
ASSLWSLGDYEQY
>.|TRBV2|TRBJ2-2
ASSPSGRGPGELF
>.|TRBV9|TRBJ2-7
ASSVKTGLNYNEQY
>.|TRBV29-1|TRBJ1-1
SQGDRGNTEAF
>many|TRBV6-5|TRBJ1-5
ASSQGPGNQPQH
>.|TRBV20-1|TRBJ2-7
SARPGRGYEQY
>.|TRBV5-1|TRBJ2-2
ASGRPGQGNTGELF
>.|TRBV7-2|TRBJ2-2
ASSLAGGSTGELF
>many|TRBV19|TRBJ2-2
ASSPDYTGELF
>.|TRBV11-2|TRBJ1-1
ASSPGTGRPEAF
>many|TRBV2|TRBJ2-2
ASSVMGSTGELF
>.|TRBV10-3|TRBJ2-1
AISDVAATYNEQF
>few|TRBV25-1|TRBJ1-2
ASSLIFRQGSNYGYT
>many|TRBV12-3/TRBV12-4|TRBJ1-6
ASSLGHHSPLH